This T cell receptor beta chain was identified in a study of glioma-infiltrating T cells after dendritic cell vaccination. Study results and limitations: Higher TCR clonality did not directly relate to longer survival.

In the case of this clone: Its specificity is unknown.

Primers: 60 V beta forward and 13 J beta reverse. Profiled with immunoSEQ multiplex PCR; TCRdb holds only in-frame clones, not every one. The sample contains over 55,000 clones, approximately 80% of which appear only once. There are 14 residues in the CDR3. The germline V gene encodes CDR1 SGHRS and CDR2 YFSETQ. V was clipped by 0 bases and J by 7 bases; unmatched bases: 2. Selection required adequate fresh-frozen tumor tissue plus more than two years' survival data. PBMC sampling occurred before vaccination, two weeks after the third dose, and at progression. The specimen comprised blood, sampled before dendritic cell vaccination. This TCR derives from a human donor with glioblastoma. This rearrangement joins TRBV5-1 to TRBJ1-5; 9 bases line up with TRBD1. CDR3 coding DNA: TGCGCCAGCAGCTTGGGGGACAGGGCGCAGCCCCAGCATTTT. Its translation: CASSLGDRAQPQHF.